A selection of T cell receptor beta chains follows, all from one sample in a study of T cells in Graves' hyperthyroidism and ophthalmopathy. TCRdb processed the multiplex PCR reads anew with MiXCR; each CDR3 protein has one entry. The table shows 600,000 to 800,000 distinct CDR3 sequences, with over 35% occurring only once. Sequencing input: blood. These receptors were collected from a woman aged 40 to 50 with Graves' hyperthyroidism. CDR3s include the opening cysteine and the closing phenylalanine or tryptophan. Fields, in order: clone size, CDR3 length, D gene, J gene, V gene, CDR3 DNA, CDR3 protein. The D gene is left open where the match is weak. The size field is filled for only some rows; it gives once, few, many or a size class.

>-|15|TRBD1|TRBJ1-5|TRBV20-1
TGCAGTGCTAGAAGGGACAGCTCGAAGGATCAGCCCCAGCATTTT
CSARRDSSKDQPQHF
>-|15|-|TRBJ1-1|TRBV6-5
TGTGCCAGCAGCCAGGACGGGGGTACTAACACTGAAGCTTTCTTT
CASSQDGGTNTEAFF
>few|14|-|TRBJ1-1|TRBV4-1
TGCGCCAGCAGCCCAGTGGCGTTAGGGACTGAAGCTTTCTTT
CASSPVALGTEAFF
>-|14|TRBD1|TRBJ2-5|TRBV7-9
TGTGCCAGCAGCGATACAGGGGGCCAAGAGACCCAGTACTTC
CASSDTGGQETQYF
>-|17|-|TRBJ1-1|TRBV13
TGTGCCAGCAGCCCGTCCGGACAGCGCCGGGGGAACACTGAAGCTTTCTTT
CASSPSGQRRGNTEAFF
>-|13|-|TRBJ1-2|TRBV10-3
TGTGCCATCCGCCCTAGGGGGTACCGTGGCTACACCTTC
CAIRPRGYRGYTF
>-|13|-|TRBJ1-5|TRBV19
TGTGCCAGTAGTATTGCCTCTGGGATGCCCCAGCATTTT
CASSIASGMPQHF
>few|15|-|TRBJ2-5|TRBV5-4
TGTGCCAGCAGCCCCGTTCCGGGGGGCTTAGAGACCCAGTACTTC
CASSPVPGGLETQYF
>-|14|-|TRBJ1-4|TRBV19
TGTGCCAGTTCGGCTAGGGGGACTTATGAAAAACTGTTTTTT
CASSARGTYEKLFF
>many|18|TRBD1|TRBJ1-2|TRBV24-1
TGTGCCACCAACCCCGGGACAGGGCCAACGGGAGCTAACTATGGCTACACCTTC
CATNPGTGPTGANYGYTF
>few|19|-|TRBJ1-6|TRBV7-2
TGTGCCAGCAGCTTAGAAGGGCAGGGCAGTTTCTCCTATAATTCACCCCTCCACTTT
CASSLEGQGSFSYNSPLHF
>-|16|TRBD1|TRBJ2-5|TRBV7-2
TGCGCCAGCAGCCAAGCCGGGACAGGGTACTTGGAGACCCAGTACTTC
CASSQAGTGYLETQYF
>-|15|-|TRBJ1-5|TRBV7-2
TGTGCCAGCAGCAGCGCCAGGTATAGCAATCAGCCCCAGCATTTT
CASSSARYSNQPQHF
>-|14|-|TRBJ2-7|TRBV7-4
TGTGCCAGCAACCGCCTTGCAATCTCCTACGAGCAGTACTTC
CASNRLAISYEQYF
>-|16|TRBD2|TRBJ2-7|TRBV9
TGTGCCAGCAACTCGGGACTAGCGGGGGGGATCTACGAGCAGTACTTC
CASNSGLAGGIYEQYF
>many|12|-|TRBJ1-1|TRBV20-1
TGCAGTGCCACCCCGAGTGGGACTAAAGCTTTCTTT
CSATPSGTKAFF
>many|14|-|TRBJ1-6|TRBV27
TGTGCCAGCAGTTATCTCCAGGATTGGGGGCCCCTCCACTTT
CASSYLQDWGPLHF
>-|14|-|TRBJ1-1|TRBV5-1
TGCGCCAGCAGCTTGGTAGTGGGGTACACTGAAGCTTTCTTT
CASSLVVGYTEAFF
>many|16|-|TRBJ1-2|TRBV2
TGTGCCAGCAGTGAAATGGGAGTCGGAAGCACCTATGGCTACACCTTC
CASSEMGVGSTYGYTF
>many|16|TRBD2|TRBJ2-5|TRBV7-9
TGTGCCAGCAGCCCCTCGGGGACTAGTAATCAAGAGACCCAGTACTTC
CASSPSGTSNQETQYF
>many|11|-|TRBJ2-5|TRBV20-1
TGCAGTGCCCCACACAAAGAGACCCAGTACTTC
CSAPHKETQYF
>few|15|TRBD1|TRBJ1-2|TRBV13
TGTGCCAGCAGCGTAAAACAGGGGGCGCGCCCTGGCTACACCTTC
CASSVKQGARPGYTF
>few|14|-|TRBJ1-5|TRBV6-5
TGTGCCAGCAGGGAGGGGGGGGGCAATCAGCCCCAGCATTTT
CASREGGGNQPQHF
>few|14|TRBD1|TRBJ1-2|TRBV7-9
TGTGCCAGCAGCTTCGGGACAGAAAACTATGGCTACACCTTC
CASSFGTENYGYTF
>once|15|TRBD1|TRBJ2-7|TRBV7-2
TGTGCCAGCAGCGGAGGGACAGGGGAGGCGTACGAGCAGTACTTC
CASSGGTGEAYEQYF